The sample holds a few counts of the clone carrying this T cell receptor beta chain. Its antigen is undetermined. The data originate from a study of graft-versus-host responses after intestinal transplantation. The V gene end was trimmed by 4 bases and the J gene end by 6 bases; junction bases not matched to a gene: 5. The CDR3 sequence is 14 residues long. Germline values: CDR1 SGHDT, CDR2 YYEEEE. Findings and limits, study-wide: The authors found GvH clones in recipient marrow, some appearing first in ileum or blood.

Measured with immunoSEQ multiplex PCR; TCRdb has only the in-frame clones, and not every one. The sample lists about 85,000 clones, approximately 82% occurring once. This chain links TRBV5-6 with TRBJ2-2; 8 bases align to TRBD2. Sequences were derived from unstimulated CD4+ T cells sorted from spleen or lymph node cells, sampled before intestinal transplant. The sequence was obtained from a human donor who received an intestinal transplant. CDR3 sequence (DNA): TGTGCCAGCAGCCCTATAGCGGGACCCGGGGAGCTGTTTTTT. Translating it yields CASSPIAGPGELFF.